The present TCR beta chain was sequenced within a study of spatial heterogeneity in lung cancer. General study results and limits: Blood contained ubiquitous expanded tumor TCRs more at resection than at follow-up.

This clonotype was seen only a few times. Its antigen is still unknown. The time point is: sample taken at primary tumor resection. A total of more than 65 untreated early-stage non-small cell lung cancer patients served as donors. Whole RNA, isolated from tumor, nontumor lung or frozen PBMC, was sequenced without prior sorting. On each TCR cDNA molecule, a unique molecular identifier was present. TCRdb re-called the 5' RACE reads with MiXCR, one entry per CDR3 protein. The table shows around 89,000 distinct CDR3 sequences, with 10% to 15% occurring only once. The source was PBMCs, collected at surgery. This TCR was recovered from a male donor with early-stage non-small cell lung cancer.

CDR3 DNA sequence: TGTGCCAGCAGCCAAGGCAGGAACTATGGCTACACCTTC. Its translation: CASSQGRNYGYTF. The chain employs TRBV14 and TRBJ1-2; D is undetermined. Germline CDR1 and CDR2: SGHDN and FVKESK. The V end was cut by 1 base, the J end by 2 bases, with 5 bases between. This CDR3 is built from 13 residues.